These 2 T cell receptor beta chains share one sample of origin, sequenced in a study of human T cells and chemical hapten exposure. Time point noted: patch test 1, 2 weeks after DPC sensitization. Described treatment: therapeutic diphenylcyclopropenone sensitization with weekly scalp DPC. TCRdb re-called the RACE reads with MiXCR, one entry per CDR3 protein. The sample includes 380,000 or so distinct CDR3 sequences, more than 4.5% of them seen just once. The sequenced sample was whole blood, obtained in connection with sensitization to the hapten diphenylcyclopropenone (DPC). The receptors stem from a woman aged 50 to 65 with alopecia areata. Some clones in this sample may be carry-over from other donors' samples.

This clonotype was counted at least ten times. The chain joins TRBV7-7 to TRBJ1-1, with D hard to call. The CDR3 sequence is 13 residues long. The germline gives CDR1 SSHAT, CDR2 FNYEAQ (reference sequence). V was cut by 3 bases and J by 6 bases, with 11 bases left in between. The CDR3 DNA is TGTGCCAGCAGCTTGTCCCCGGCCGCTGAAGCTTTCTTT. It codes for CASSLSPAAEAFF. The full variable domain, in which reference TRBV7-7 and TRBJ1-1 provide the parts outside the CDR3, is GAGVSQSPRYKVTKRGQDVTLRCDPISSHATLYWYQQALGQGPEFLTYFNYEAQPDKSGLPSDRFSAERPEGSISTLTIQRTEQRDSAMYRCASSLSPAAEAFFGQGTRLTVV.

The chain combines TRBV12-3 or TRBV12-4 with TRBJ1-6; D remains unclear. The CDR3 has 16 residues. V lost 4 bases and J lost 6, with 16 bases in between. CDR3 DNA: TGTGCCAGCAGTTCCTCAGGAGGTCGTGGTAATTCACCCCTCCACTTT. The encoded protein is CASSSSGGRGNSPLHF.